This entry lists 22 T cell receptor beta chains sequenced from one sample in a study of T cells in Graves' hyperthyroidism and ophthalmopathy. RNA transcripts were the template for amplifying TCR beta CDR3 regions. The HTBI primer set was used in a first-round RT-PCR of the TCR CDR3. TCRdb re-called the multiplex PCR reads with MiXCR, one entry per CDR3 protein. The sample includes under 350,000 distinct CDR3 sequences, 20% to 25% of them seen just once. The sample consisted of blood. The receptors were gathered from a woman between 45 and 65 years old with Graves' hyperthyroidism.

In its sample, this clonotype was seen many times. The J gene is TRBJ2-5, the V gene TRBV28; D tentatively fits TRBD1 or TRBD2 (7 bases each). V dropped 5 bases and J dropped 2 bases, with 15 bases sitting between them. Germline V gene lookup returns CDR1 MDHEN and CDR2 SYDVKM. The CDR3 runs to 15 residues. Here the CDR3 DNA reads TGTGCCAGCAGTGCTCCCCAGGGGGGGCAAGAGACCCAGTACTTC. The encoded protein is CASSAPQGGQETQYF.

Of note for this clonotype: Since a much larger clone is just one base distant, this may be a read error. This chain uses TRBV20-1 with TRBJ2-1, with 11 bases that match TRBD2. With 2 bases clipped from V and 7 bases from J, the junction kept 4 bases outside the gene matches. The CDR3 totals 14 residues. Germline V gene sequence: CDR1 DFQATT, CDR2 SNEGSKA (reference sequence). CDR3 nucleotides: TGCAGTGCTAGAAAAAGGACTAGCGGGAATGAGCAGTTCTTC. This translates into CSARKRTSGNEQFF.

The chain has TRBV2 and TRBJ2-2, with 9 bases fitting TRBD1. This CDR3 comprises 14 residues. The V gene end was trimmed by 11 bases and the J gene end by 2 bases; junction bases not matched to a gene: 6. The germline gives CDR1 SNHLY, CDR2 FYNNEI. Here the CDR3 reads CALRTGENTGELFF. In DNA, the CDR3 is TGTGCCCTTCGGACAGGGGAAAACACCGGGGAGCTGTTTTTT.

This clonotype appeared many times. This chain connects TRBV20-1 to TRBJ2-2; D unresolved. CDR3 length: 14 amino acids. Trimming stripped 5 bases from V and 6 bases from J, with 16 bases between. Germline V gene data show CDR1 as DFQATT and CDR2 as SNEGSKA (reference sequence). The CDR3 reads CSARTKGYAGELFF. Written as DNA, the CDR3 is TGCAGTGCTCGGACCAAGGGTTATGCCGGGGAGCTGTTTTTT.

This clonotype was observed a few times. The gene calls are TRBV6-1 and TRBJ2-6, with TRBD1 as a possible D gene (5 bases). Germline CDR1 MNHNS, CDR2 SASEGT. The CDR3 totals 18 residues. Trimming pared 5 bases from V and 0 bases from J, leaving 17 bases between. This chain's CDR3 is CASSSWGTGSSGANVLTF. CDR3 nucleotide sequence: TGTGCCAGCAGTTCGTGGGGCACCGGAAGCTCTGGGGCCAACGTCCTGACTTTC.

The table lists this clonotype with many counts. The chain couples TRBV30 to TRBJ1-5, with a possible D match to TRBD1 (5 bases). The CDR3 is 14 residues long. The germline gives CDR1 GTSNPN, CDR2 SVGIG (reference sequence). V lost 1 base and J lost 6, with 13 bases in between. CDR3 in amino acids: CAWSGAGLVQPQHF. The CDR3 DNA reads TGTGCCTGGAGTGGCGCAGGGTTGGTTCAGCCCCAGCATTTT.

The chain couples TRBV6-1 to TRBJ2-7; D ambiguous. This CDR3 contains 14 residues. From germline, CDR1 is MNHNS and CDR2 SASEGT. Trimming took 6 bases from V and 2 from J, leaving 14 bases between them. Written as DNA, the CDR3 is TGTGCCAGCAGGACTGGGCAGGCGGCCTACGAGCAGTACTTC. Its protein is CASRTGQAAYEQYF.

This chain joins TRBV3-1 and TRBJ1-5; D perhaps matches TRBD1 (6 bases). CDR3 length: 14 residues. V lost 2 bases and J 4 bases, leaving 9 bases between the germline ends. Per the germline V gene, CDR1 is LGHDT and CDR2 is YNNKEL (reference sequence). CDR3 nucleotide sequence: TGTGCCAGCAGCCAACAGGGGCCAAATCAGCCCCAGCATTTT. This encodes CASSQQGPNQPQHF.

This sequence joins TRBV7-3 and TRBJ1-2; 11 bases fit TRBD1. In germline, CDR1 is SGHTA, CDR2 FQGTGA. Germline trimming cut 9 bases from V and 3 bases from J; bases unmatched to any gene: 12. This CDR3 is 16 amino acids long. The DNA of the CDR3 is TGTGCCAGTGCCCGTGTTCCGGGACAGGGGGACTATGGCTACACCTTC. Translation: CASARVPGQGDYGYTF.

There are many counts of this clonotype. V is TRBV2 and J is TRBJ2-1; unclear D gene. The CDR3 runs to 11 residues. CDR1 and CDR2 from the germline V gene are SNHLY and FYNNEI. V lost 11 bases to trimming and J lost 3 bases, with 8 bases between them. CDR3 nucleotide sequence: TGTGCCGGGCTAGACTACAATGAGCAGTTCTTC. This translates into CAGLDYNEQFF. The variable domain in full, completed from reference TRBV2 and TRBJ2-1, reads EPEVTQTPSHQVTQMGQEVILRCVPISNHLYFYWYRQILGQKVEFLVSFYNNEISEKSEIFDDQFSVERPDGSNFTLKIRSTKLEDSAMYFCAGLDYNEQFFGPGTRLTVL.

This clonotype was detected many times. CDR3 in amino acids: CASSARQGAYGYTF. As DNA, the CDR3 is TGTGCCAGCAGTGCCCGACAGGGGGCCTATGGCTACACCTTC. The chain uses TRBV28 and TRBJ1-2; 10 bases align to TRBD1. Germline lookup yields CDR1 MDHEN and CDR2 SYDVKM. Trimming at V came to 5 bases and at J to 4 bases, leaving 4 bases not matched to a gene. The CDR3 loop spans 14 amino acids.

There are many counts of this clonotype. This chain links TRBV18 with TRBJ1-1; tentative D call: TRBD1 (5 bases). The CDR3 length is 14 residues. CDR1 is KGHSH and CDR2 is LQKENI in the germline V gene. The V gene lost 2 bases and the J gene lost 4 bases, with 11 bases spanning the gap. CDR3 amino acids: CASSPVQGTTEAFF. For the CDR3, the DNA is TGTGCCAGCTCACCAGTTCAGGGAACCACTGAAGCTTTCTTT.

In its sample, this clonotype was seen a few times. The chain employs TRBV12-3 or TRBV12-4 and TRBJ2-2, with D possibly called TRBD1 or TRBD2 (5 bases each). The CDR3 sequence is 14 residues long. The CDR3 bases are TGTGCTACGCAAGAGGGGATGAATCAGCGGGAGCTGTTTTTT. This gives the protein CATQEGMNQRELFF.

This clonotype showed up many times. The chain joins TRBV11-2 to TRBJ2-7, with D perhaps being TRBD1 or TRBD2 (5 bases each). This CDR3 comprises 16 residues. Germline-derived CDR1 and CDR2 are SGHAT and FQNNGV. V lost 1 base and J lost 2, with 15 bases in between. Here the CDR3 reads CASSLGHGTSTYEQYF. The CDR3 DNA sequence: TGTGCCAGCAGCTTAGGGCATGGGACGTCCACCTACGAGCAGTACTTC.

This clonotype was seen many times. The J gene is TRBJ2-1, the V gene TRBV3-1; D gene ambiguous. Between the trimmed V and J ends, which lost 1 base and 6 bases, there was a span of 10 bases. This CDR3 is 14 amino acids long. Germline CDR1 is LGHDT and CDR2 is YNNKEL (reference sequence). In nucleotides, the CDR3 is TGTGCCAGCAGCCAAGGTAGCAGCCTCAATGAGCAGTTCTTC. Protein: CASSQGSSLNEQFF.

This clonotype was detected many times. V usage is TRBV7-9 and J usage is TRBJ2-7; TRBD2 agrees at 7 bases. Trimming at V came to 3 bases and at J to 3 bases, leaving 8 bases not matched to a gene. In germline, CDR1 is SEHNR, CDR2 FQNEAQ (reference sequence). The CDR3 consists of 15 residues. DNA of the CDR3: TGTGCCAGCAGCTTGGGGGGGGACGGAAACTACGAGCAGTACTTC. This codes for CASSLGGDGNYEQYF.

The rearrangement uses TRBV11-2 and TRBJ2-3, with unresolved D. This CDR3 is built from 13 residues. V was shortened by 3 bases and J by 6 bases, with 10 bases between the two germline ends. Germline lookup yields CDR1 SGHAT and CDR2 FQNNGV. As DNA, the CDR3 is TGTGCCAGCAGCTTTGCTCAGATTGATACGCAGTATTTT. Translation gives CASSFAQIDTQYF.

At least ten counts were recorded for this clonotype. The chain couples TRBV5-1 to TRBJ1-2, with 8 bases that match TRBD1. The J segment lost 5 bases and the V segment lost 0 bases, leaving 3 bases of the junction unmatched. The germline CDR1 and CDR2 sequences are SGHRS and YFSETQ. CDR3 length: 14 amino acids. CDR3 nucleotides: TGCGCCAGCAGCTTGGGACAGGGGTCGTATGGCTACACCTTC. This encodes CASSLGQGSYGYTF.

The table lists this clonotype with many counts. J is TRBJ2-2 and V is TRBV12-3 or TRBV12-4; maybe TRBD2 (5 bases). The ends were cut back, 2 bases at V and 7 bases at J, with 11 bases in the middle. The CDR3 sequence is 14 residues long. CDR3 DNA sequence: TGTGCCAGCAGTTTACCCGGGAAGGGCGGGGAGCTGTTTTTT. This encodes CASSLPGKGGELFF.

To note about this clonotype: A much more abundant neighbour one base away suggests this may be a read error. This rearrangement joins TRBV28 to TRBJ1-5, with 7 bases identical to TRBD1. Germline V gives CDR1 MDHEN, CDR2 SYDVKM. J lost 6 bases, V lost 10 bases, and 12 bases had no gene match. The CDR3 is 14 residues long. CDR3 in amino acids: CANSLDRVVQPQHF. For the CDR3, the DNA is TGTGCCAACAGCCTAGACAGGGTCGTTCAGCCCCAGCATTTT.

To note about this clonotype: A junction end diverges from the germline sequence, so it may reflect a read error. The V gene is TRBV2, the J gene TRBJ2-5, with 10 bases that match TRBD2. Per germline, CDR1 SNHLY and CDR2 FYNNEI. The CDR3 is made up of 14 amino acids. CDR3: CASRLAGGQESQYF. In DNA form, the CDR3 reads TGTGCCAGCAGGTTAGCGGGGGGCCAAGAGTCCCAGTACTTC. Based on the CDR3 plus reference TRBV2 and TRBJ2-5, the full variable domain is EPEVTQTPSHQVTQMGQEVILRCVPISNHLYFYWYRQILGQKVEFLVSFYNNEISEKSEIFDDQFSVERPDGSNFTLKIRSTKLEDSAMYFCASRLAGGQESQYFGPGTRLLVL.

In this sample, this clonotype turned up many times. The rearrangement uses TRBV6-1 and TRBJ2-5; possible D gene TRBD1, 5 bases. Per germline, CDR1 MNHNS and CDR2 SASEGT. V was clipped by 4 bases and J by 3 bases, with 9 bases between them. This CDR3 contains 13 residues. The CDR3 region is CASSADRKETQYF. CDR3 in DNA: TGTGCCAGCAGTGCCGACAGAAAAGAGACCCAGTACTTC.